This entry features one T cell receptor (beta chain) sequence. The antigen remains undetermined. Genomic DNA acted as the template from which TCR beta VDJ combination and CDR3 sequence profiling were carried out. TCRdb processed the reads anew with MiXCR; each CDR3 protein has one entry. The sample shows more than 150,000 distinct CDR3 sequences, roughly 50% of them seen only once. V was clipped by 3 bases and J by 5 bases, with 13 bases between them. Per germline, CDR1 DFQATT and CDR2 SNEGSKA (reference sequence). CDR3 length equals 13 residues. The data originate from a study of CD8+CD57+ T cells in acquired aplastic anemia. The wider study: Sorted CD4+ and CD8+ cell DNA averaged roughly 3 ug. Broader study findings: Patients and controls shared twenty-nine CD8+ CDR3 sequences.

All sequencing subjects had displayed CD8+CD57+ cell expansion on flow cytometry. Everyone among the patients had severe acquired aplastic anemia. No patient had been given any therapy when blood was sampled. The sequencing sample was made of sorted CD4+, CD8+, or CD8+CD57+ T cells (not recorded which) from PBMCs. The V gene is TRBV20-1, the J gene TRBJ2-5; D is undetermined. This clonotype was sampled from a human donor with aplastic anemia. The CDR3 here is CSARVTGHETQYF. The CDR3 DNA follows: TGCAGTGCTAGGGTCACGGGTCACGAGACCCAGTACTTC.